The clone carrying this TCR beta chain was counted between two and nine times. The table came from immunoSEQ multiplex PCR; TCRdb's copy has only in-frame clones and leaves some out. The sample has approximately 140,000 clones, roughly 93% seen once. This specimen belongs to a study of control samples from healthy donors and cancer patients. Sample: blood. The TCR originated in a man between 18 and 35 years old in good health.

CDR3 in DNA: TGTGCCTGGCAACGGGAGGAAGGGTCACCCCTCCACTTT. This sequence encodes CAWQREEGSPLHF. J is TRBJ1-6 and V is TRBV30; D unclear. The CDR3 totals 13 residues. V dropped 5 bases and J dropped 10 bases, with 15 bases sitting between them. The germline CDR1 and CDR2 sequences are GTSNPN and SVGIG (reference sequence).